The rows below give T cell receptor beta chains drawn from one sample of a study of control samples from healthy donors and cancer patients. Using immunoSEQ multiplex PCR, the repertoire was profiled, and TCRdb retains in-frame clones only, with some absent. Among 82,000 or so clones listed, 94% were seen once. Sequencing was carried out using blood. The origin of the receptors is a young woman in good health. Each CDR3 is given with its conserved first and last residue. D genes are given only for firm matches. The listing skips clone size in some rows; elsewhere it reads once, few, many or a size class.

J gene: TRBJ2-2; D gene: .; clone size: .; CDR3 length: 18; V gene: TRBV9; CDR3 DNA: TGTGCCAGCAGCGTAGATCGAGGGGGGGGGACACCCACCGGGGAGCTGTTTTTT; CDR3 protein: CASSVDRGGGTPTGELFF
J gene: TRBJ2-3; D gene: .; clone size: .; CDR3 length: 11; V gene: TRBV5-1; CDR3 DNA: TGCGCCAGCAGCGCCACAGATACGCAGTATTTT; CDR3 protein: CASSATDTQYF
J gene: TRBJ1-5; D gene: TRBD1; clone size: .; CDR3 length: 20; V gene: TRBV18; CDR3 DNA: TGTGCCAGCTCACCCAAAAAGGGGAGACAGGGGGCAGTGAGCAATCAGCCCCAGCATTTT; CDR3 protein: CASSPKKGRQGAVSNQPQHF
J gene: TRBJ1-2; D gene: TRBD1; clone size: .; CDR3 length: 17; V gene: TRBV2; CDR3 DNA: TGTGCCAGCAGTGAAGTTGGGACAGGGGATTTTGCTAAGGGCTACACCTTC; CDR3 protein: CASSEVGTGDFAKGYTF
J gene: TRBJ2-1; D gene: .; clone size: .; CDR3 length: 16; V gene: TRBV7-9; CDR3 DNA: TGTGCCAGCAACACAGCCCAGCAGTTGAGCACAAATGAGCAGTTCTTC; CDR3 protein: CASNTAQQLSTNEQFF
J gene: TRBJ2-1; D gene: TRBD1; clone size: .; CDR3 length: 15; V gene: TRBV6-2/TRBV6-3; CDR3 DNA: TGTGCCAGCAGTCACCGGGACAGGGGGCTCAATGAGCAGTTCTTC; CDR3 protein: CASSHRDRGLNEQFF
J gene: TRBJ1-4; D gene: .; clone size: .; CDR3 length: 14; V gene: TRBV19; CDR3 DNA: TGTGCCAGTAAATTCAACAGGGCTGACGAAAAACTGTTTTTT; CDR3 protein: CASKFNRADEKLFF
J gene: TRBJ1-6; D gene: .; clone size: .; CDR3 length: 14; V gene: TRBV7-3; CDR3 DNA: TGTGCCAGCAGCTTAGGGGTTTCGCATTCACCCCTCCACTTT; CDR3 protein: CASSLGVSHSPLHF
J gene: TRBJ1-5; D gene: .; clone size: .; CDR3 length: 15; V gene: TRBV2; CDR3 DNA: TGTGCCAGCAGTGAAGGGGTAGCAAGCAATCAGCCCCAGCATTTT; CDR3 protein: CASSEGVASNQPQHF
J gene: TRBJ1-5; D gene: TRBD1; clone size: .; CDR3 length: 15; V gene: TRBV28; CDR3 DNA: TGTGCCAGCAGCAACCAGGGGGGGCCAAGCCAGCCCCAGCATTTT; CDR3 protein: CASSNQGGPSQPQHF
J gene: TRBJ1-3; D gene: TRBD1; clone size: .; CDR3 length: 14; V gene: TRBV27; CDR3 DNA: TGTGCCAGCCGGGGACAGGGGACTGGAAACACCATATATTTT; CDR3 protein: CASRGQGTGNTIYF
J gene: TRBJ2-3; D gene: TRBD1; clone size: .; CDR3 length: 16; V gene: TRBV7-6; CDR3 DNA: TGTGCCAGCAGCTTAGCGACAGGGGGTCGCACAGATACGCAGTATTTT; CDR3 protein: CASSLATGGRTDTQYF
J gene: TRBJ2-5; D gene: TRBD1; clone size: .; CDR3 length: 15; V gene: TRBV2; CDR3 DNA: TGTGCCAGCAGGTCCGGCGACAGGGAAAAAGAGACCCAGTACTTC; CDR3 protein: CASRSGDREKETQYF
J gene: TRBJ2-7; D gene: .; clone size: once; CDR3 length: 12; V gene: TRBV28; CDR3 DNA: TGTGCCAGCAAAGGGGGATTTTACGAGCAGTACTTC; CDR3 protein: CASKGGFYEQYF
J gene: TRBJ1-2; D gene: .; clone size: once; CDR3 length: 15; V gene: TRBV5-1; CDR3 DNA: TGCGCCAGCAGCTTGGAGGCCGGGTTGGTGGATGGCTACACCTTC; CDR3 protein: CASSLEAGLVDGYTF
J gene: TRBJ2-6; D gene: .; clone size: .; CDR3 length: 13; V gene: TRBV6-2/TRBV6-3; CDR3 DNA: TGTGCCAGCAGTTATTCTGGGGCCAACGTCCTGACTTTC; CDR3 protein: CASSYSGANVLTF
J gene: TRBJ2-5; D gene: .; clone size: .; CDR3 length: 16; V gene: TRBV3-1/TRBV3-2; CDR3 DNA: TGTGCCAGCGGCCAAAAGAGGGGCCAGTACCAAGAGACCCAGTACTTC; CDR3 protein: CASGQKRGQYQETQYF
J gene: TRBJ1-4; D gene: .; clone size: .; CDR3 length: 16; V gene: TRBV5-1; CDR3 DNA: TGCGCCAGCAGCTTCTTGGTCTCAGAAAAAAACGAAAAACTGTTTTTT; CDR3 protein: CASSFLVSEKNEKLFF
J gene: TRBJ2-2; D gene: TRBD1; clone size: .; CDR3 length: 17; V gene: TRBV27; CDR3 DNA: TGTGCCAGCACTCTCCGTGGGCAGGGGGCTCACACCGGGGAGCTGTTTTTT; CDR3 protein: CASTLRGQGAHTGELFF
J gene: TRBJ2-7; D gene: .; clone size: .; CDR3 length: 14; V gene: TRBV9; CDR3 DNA: TGTGCCAGCAGCACGGATCAGGGAACCTACGAGCAGTACTTC; CDR3 protein: CASSTDQGTYEQYF
J gene: TRBJ1-3; D gene: .; clone size: .; CDR3 length: 16; V gene: TRBV4-2; CDR3 DNA: TGTGCCAGCAGCCGAGGACTGGGAGCGTCTGGAAACACCATATATTTT; CDR3 protein: CASSRGLGASGNTIYF
J gene: TRBJ1-2; D gene: .; clone size: .; CDR3 length: 14; V gene: TRBV28; CDR3 DNA: TGTGCCAGCCTTAGGTGGGGTCGGACCGGTAGCTACACCTTC; CDR3 protein: CASLRWGRTGSYTF
J gene: TRBJ1-1; D gene: .; clone size: once; CDR3 length: 16; V gene: TRBV10-3; CDR3 DNA: TGTGCCATCAGTGAGCCGAACAGGGTTGGTTCCACTGAAGCTTTCTTT; CDR3 protein: CAISEPNRVGSTEAFF
J gene: TRBJ1-1; D gene: .; clone size: .; CDR3 length: 15; V gene: TRBV19; CDR3 DNA: TGTGCCAGTACCCTGAGTGGGGCCGCAAACACTGAAGCTTTCTTT; CDR3 protein: CASTLSGAANTEAFF
J gene: TRBJ1-1; D gene: TRBD1; clone size: .; CDR3 length: 14; V gene: TRBV6-5; CDR3 DNA: TGTGCCAGCAGTTGGACAGGGCCAAACACTGAAGCTTTCTTT; CDR3 protein: CASSWTGPNTEAFF
J gene: TRBJ2-5; D gene: .; clone size: .; CDR3 length: 11; V gene: TRBV6-5; CDR3 DNA: TGTGCCAGCACCGACCAAGAGACCCAGTACTTC; CDR3 protein: CASTDQETQYF
J gene: TRBJ1-1; D gene: .; clone size: .; CDR3 length: 13; V gene: TRBV2; CDR3 DNA: TGTGCCAGCATGGTCCAGGGAGGCACTGAAGCTTTCTTT; CDR3 protein: CASMVQGGTEAFF
J gene: TRBJ2-1; D gene: .; clone size: .; CDR3 length: 13; V gene: TRBV7-9; CDR3 DNA: TGTGCCAGCAGCACCCCTAATGGGGTCGAGCAGTTCTTC; CDR3 protein: CASSTPNGVEQFF
J gene: TRBJ1-5; D gene: .; clone size: .; CDR3 length: 16; V gene: TRBV27; CDR3 DNA: TGTGCCAGCAGCCCAGGGCCCCCATATAGCAATCAGCCCCAGCATTTT; CDR3 protein: CASSPGPPYSNQPQHF
J gene: TRBJ1-1; D gene: .; clone size: .; CDR3 length: 14; V gene: TRBV14; CDR3 DNA: TGTGCCAGCAGCCAAGAACTCAGCGACACTGAAGCTTTCTTT; CDR3 protein: CASSQELSDTEAFF
J gene: TRBJ2-2; D gene: TRBD2; clone size: .; CDR3 length: 13; V gene: TRBV10-3; CDR3 DNA: TGTGCCACCCTCCGGCGGGGGGGCGGGGAGCTGTTTTTT; CDR3 protein: CATLRRGGGELFF